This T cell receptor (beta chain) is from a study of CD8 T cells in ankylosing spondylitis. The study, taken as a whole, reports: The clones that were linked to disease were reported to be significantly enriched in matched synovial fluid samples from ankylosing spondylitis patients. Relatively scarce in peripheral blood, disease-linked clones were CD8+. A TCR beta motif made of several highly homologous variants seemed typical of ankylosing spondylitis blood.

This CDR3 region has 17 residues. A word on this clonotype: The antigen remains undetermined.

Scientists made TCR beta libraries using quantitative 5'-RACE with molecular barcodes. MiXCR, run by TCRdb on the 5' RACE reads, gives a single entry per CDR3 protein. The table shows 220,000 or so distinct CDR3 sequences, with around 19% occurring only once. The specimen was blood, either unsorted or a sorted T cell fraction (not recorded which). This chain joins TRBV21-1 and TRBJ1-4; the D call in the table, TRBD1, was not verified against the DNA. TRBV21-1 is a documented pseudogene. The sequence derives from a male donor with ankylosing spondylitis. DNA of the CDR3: TGTGCTAGCAGCAACCGAGACAAAGACCAACTGGATGAAAAACTGTTTTTT. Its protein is CASSNRDKDQLDEKLFF.